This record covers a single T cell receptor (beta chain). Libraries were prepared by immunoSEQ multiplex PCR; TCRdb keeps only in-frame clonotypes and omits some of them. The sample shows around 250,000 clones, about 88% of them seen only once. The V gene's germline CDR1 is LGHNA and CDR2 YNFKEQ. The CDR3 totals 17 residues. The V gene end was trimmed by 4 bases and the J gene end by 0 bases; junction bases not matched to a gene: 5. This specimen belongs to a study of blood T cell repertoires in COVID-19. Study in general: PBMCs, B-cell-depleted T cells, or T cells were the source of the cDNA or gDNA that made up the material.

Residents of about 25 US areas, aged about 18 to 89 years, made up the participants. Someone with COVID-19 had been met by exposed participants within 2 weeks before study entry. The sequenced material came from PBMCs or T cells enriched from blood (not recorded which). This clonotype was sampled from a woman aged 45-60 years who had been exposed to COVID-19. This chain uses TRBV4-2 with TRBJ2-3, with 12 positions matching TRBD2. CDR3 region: CASSPTSGGQSTDTQYF. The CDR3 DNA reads TGTGCCAGCAGCCCGACTAGCGGGGGCCAGAGCACAGATACGCAGTATTTT.